These 22 T cell receptor beta chains originate from one sample sequenced in a study of beta chain features in type 1 diabetes. The isolated RNA, all of it, was reverse transcribed, so expressed TCRB transcripts were what got sequenced. Clones were sequenced by immunoSEQ multiplex PCR, and TCRdb holds only the in-frame ones, with some missing. The data hold tens of thousands of clones, with 30% to 40% observed a single time. The material sequenced was stem cell memory CD4+ T cells from blood. Every receptor here comes from a woman between 18 and 29 years old in good health.

There are a few counts of this clone. This chain uses TRBV30 with TRBJ2-7; possibly TRBD1 for D (6 bases). This CDR3 has 13 residues. The V gene lost 4 bases and the J gene lost 5 bases, with 15 bases spanning the gap. Per germline, CDR1 GTSNPN and CDR2 SVGIG (reference sequence). CDR3 in amino acids: CAWTGAGSNEQYF. Here the CDR3 DNA reads TGTGCCTGGACAGGGGCAGGGAGCAACGAGCAGTACTTC.

The rearrangement links TRBV7-9 to TRBJ2-2; the D gene is possibly TRBD2 (5 bases). V was clipped by 3 bases and J by 5 bases, with 13 bases between them. Germline assignment: CDR1 SEHNR and CDR2 FQNEAQ (reference sequence). The CDR3 runs 15 residues. Here the CDR3 DNA reads TGTGCCAGCAGCTTTACCCCGGGATTTACCGGGGAGCTGTTTTTT. Translated: CASSFTPGFTGELFF.

On this clone: The sample has other DNA sequences that encode this CDR3 too. Here the CDR3 DNA reads TGTGCCAGCAGCGTAATGTCGGGACAGGGCTACGAGCAGTACTTC. It specifies CASSVMSGQGYEQYF. V is TRBV9 and J is TRBJ2-7; 9 bases are a match to TRBD1. Trimming took 1 base from V and 3 from J; bases not matched to a gene: 5. This CDR3 has 15 residues. Germline V gene sequence: CDR1 SGDLS, CDR2 YYNGEE.

This chain links TRBV6-1 with TRBJ2-1, with 10 nucleotides matching TRBD1. The CDR3 contains 15 residues. The germline V gene has CDR1 MNHNS and CDR2 SASEGT. V lost 2 bases to trimming and J lost 8 bases; unmatched junction nucleotides: 6. The CDR3 nucleotides read TGTGCCAGCAGTGAACAGACAGGGGGCTGGGATGAGCAGTTCTTC. Protein: CASSEQTGGWDEQFF.

This clone showed up just a few times. The chain uses TRBV28 and TRBJ2-7; 8 positions match TRBD2. The germline V gene has CDR1 MDHEN and CDR2 SYDVKM. Trimming removed 3 bases from V and 0 bases from J; junction bases left unmatched: 4. This CDR3 comprises 15 residues. Written as DNA, the CDR3 is TGTGCCAGCAGTTTTCTAGCGGGTGCCTCCTACGAGCAGTACTTC. Translation gives CASSFLAGASYEQYF.

This chain uses TRBV29-1 with TRBJ1-3, with D unclear. The germline V gene encodes CDR1 SQVTM and CDR2 ANQGSEA. The CDR3 covers 12 residues. CDR3 in amino acids: CSVGYSGNTIYF. The CDR3 DNA reads TGCAGTGTCGGTTACTCTGGAAACACCATATATTTT.

The gene calls are TRBV2 and TRBJ2-3; 12 nucleotides line up with TRBD2. This CDR3 is 14 amino acids long. From germline, CDR1 is SNHLY and CDR2 FYNNEI. V lost 7 bases to trimming and J lost 4 bases; unmatched junction nucleotides: 3. CDR3 sequence: CASTRTSGADTQYF. DNA of the CDR3: TGTGCCAGCACTAGGACTAGCGGGGCAGATACGCAGTATTTT.

This clone was seen more than once but under ten times. The CDR3 loop is CASRSGGYTF. The CDR3 nucleotides are TGTGCCAGTAGAAGCGGTGGCTACACCTTC. The V and J genes are TRBV19 and TRBJ1-2; D uncertain. The CDR3 has 10 residues. The germline V gene has CDR1 LNHDA and CDR2 SQIVND (reference sequence). V lost 6 bases and J lost 7, with 6 bases in between.

The chain combines TRBV11-2 with TRBJ2-3; 8 bases agree with TRBD2. The CDR3 is made up of 16 amino acids. J lost 0 bases, V lost 3 bases, and 5 bases had no gene match. Germline V gene sequence: CDR1 SGHAT, CDR2 FQNNGV. Here the CDR3 reads CASSFGAGASTDTQYF. The CDR3 nucleotides read TGTGCCAGCAGCTTCGGAGCGGGGGCTAGCACAGATACGCAGTATTTT.

The V and J genes are TRBV30 and TRBJ2-2; no clear D. The V end was cut by 0 bases, the J end by 6 bases, with 5 bases between. This CDR3 contains 12 residues. Per germline, CDR1 GTSNPN and CDR2 SVGIG (reference sequence). The CDR3 reads CAWSVIAGELFF. DNA for the CDR3: TGTGCCTGGAGTGTTATCGCCGGGGAGCTGTTTTTT.

This clone was counted a few times. Here the CDR3 reads CASSQGNGNDNQPQHF. Written as DNA, the CDR3 is TGTGCCAGCTCACAGGGAAACGGGAATGACAATCAGCCCCAGCATTTT. The chain uses TRBV18 and TRBJ1-5; D is undetermined. Trimming shortened V by 4 bases and J by 3 bases, and 16 bases separated the two germline ends. The CDR3 is 16 amino acids. Germline V lookup: CDR1 KGHSH, CDR2 LQKENI.

The chain is built from TRBV10-3 and TRBJ2-7; 11 bases fit TRBD2. The CDR3 has 14 amino acids. Germline V gene lookup returns CDR1 ENHRY and CDR2 SYGVKD. V trimming: 4 bases; J trimming: 4 bases; junction bases outside the gene matches: 3. The CDR3 region has the DNA TGTGCCATCAGTGCCCTAGCGGGAGGTTACGAGCAGTACTTC. Protein product: CAISALAGGYEQYF.

The rearrangement joins TRBV6-5 to TRBJ2-7; 7 nucleotides agree with TRBD2. V shed 11 bases and J 3 bases; nucleotides not matched to a gene: 13. CDR3 size: 14 residues. Germline V lookup: CDR1 MNHEY, CDR2 SVGAGI. CDR3 nucleotides: TGTGCCTCCCGGTTGGCGGGGGAAGACTACGAGCAGTACTTC. Translating gives CASRLAGEDYEQYF.

V is TRBV18 and J is TRBJ1-1; 11 nucleotides agree with TRBD1. Germline values: CDR1 KGHSH, CDR2 LQKENI. V was clipped by 8 bases and J by 7 bases; unmatched bases: 9. The CDR3 is 14 residues long. CDR3 residues: CASTGQGAPGEAFF. DNA of the CDR3: TGTGCCAGCACCGGACAGGGGGCACCGGGTGAAGCTTTCTTT.

The chain joins TRBV18 to TRBJ1-4; 9 bases agree with TRBD1. The CDR3 runs to 16 residues. V lost 4 bases and J lost 0; bases outside the gene matches: 3. CDR1 and CDR2 (germline): KGHSH, LQKENI. CDR3 loop: CASSLRQGATNEKLFF. The CDR3, as DNA: TGTGCCAGCTCACTACGACAGGGGGCAACTAATGAAAAACTGTTTTTT.

The rearrangement joins TRBV18 to TRBJ2-7; 8 positions match TRBD1. The CDR3 length is 18 residues. Germline lookup yields CDR1 KGHSH and CDR2 LQKENI. The ends lost 3 bases at V and 0 bases at J; junction bases unmatched: 13. CDR3 sequence (DNA): TGTGCCAGCTCACCCTCATCCGGGACAGGACCTTTCTCCTACGAGCAGTACTTC. Protein: CASSPSSGTGPFSYEQYF.

The chain has TRBV25-1 and TRBJ2-7, with 8 bases fitting TRBD2. With V trimmed by 8 bases and J by 5 bases, 14 bases remained unmatched. This CDR3 has 15 amino acids. Germline lookup yields CDR1 MGHDK and CDR2 SYGVNS. The CDR3 DNA is TGTGCCAGCTCCCCCCTCGGGACTAGTGGCGACGAGCAGTACTTC. Its translation: CASSPLGTSGDEQYF.

The chain joins TRBV7-9 to TRBJ2-6; tentative D call: TRBD2 (6 bases). Trimming took 5 bases from V and 2 from J, leaving 13 bases between them. This CDR3 is built from 16 residues. In germline, CDR1 is SEHNR, CDR2 FQNEAQ (reference sequence). In nucleotides, the CDR3 is TGTGCCAGCAGCCAAGATACGGGAGCTGGGGCCAACGTCCTGACTTTC. As protein: CASSQDTGAGANVLTF.

This clone came up a few times. The gene calls are TRBV7-9 and TRBJ1-1; 10 bases map to TRBD1. Unmatched junction bases numbered 3, after V lost 2 bases and J lost 3 bases. The CDR3 is 15 residues long. Germline V gives CDR1 SEHNR, CDR2 FQNEAQ (reference sequence). The CDR3 reads CASSLRQGADTEAFF. As DNA, the CDR3 is TGTGCCAGCAGCTTACGACAGGGGGCGGACACTGAAGCTTTCTTT. Looking up the rest from reference TRBV7-9 and TRBJ1-1 gives the full variable domain: DTGVSQNPRHKITKRGQNVTFRCDPISEHNRLYWYRQTLGQGPEFLTYFQNEAQLEKSRLLSDRFSAERPKGSFSTLEIQRTEQGDSAMYLCASSLRQGADTEAFFGQGTRLTVV.

This CDR3 reads CASRPTGDSPLHF. In nucleotides, the CDR3 is TGTGCCAGCAGACCCACAGGGGACTCACCCCTCCACTTT. This chain uses TRBV6-1 with TRBJ1-6; 7 bases agree with TRBD1. J lost 10 bases, V lost 6 bases, and 6 bases had no gene match. Germline V gene sequence: CDR1 MNHNS, CDR2 SASEGT. The CDR3 is made up of 13 amino acids.

The rearrangement links TRBV10-3 to TRBJ2-2; D possibly corresponds to TRBD2 (5 bases). The CDR3 sequence is 15 residues long. The V gene lost 7 bases and the J gene lost 3 bases, with 15 bases spanning the gap. Germline loops: CDR1 ENHRY, CDR2 SYGVKD. In DNA, the CDR3 is TGTGCCATCAAAGCCTCGGGCGGGTACACCGGGGAGCTGTTTTTT. Amino acid sequence: CAIKASGGYTGELFF.

This clone was counted ten times or more. J is TRBJ2-1 and V is TRBV7-2; 7 positions agree with TRBD1. The length of the CDR3 is 11 residues. Per germline, CDR1 SGHTA and CDR2 FQGNSA. The ends lost 6 bases at V and 16 bases at J; junction bases unmatched: 9. CDR3 region: CASSLLGQAFF. As DNA, the CDR3 is TGTGCCAGCAGTTTACTAGGACAGGCATTCTTC.